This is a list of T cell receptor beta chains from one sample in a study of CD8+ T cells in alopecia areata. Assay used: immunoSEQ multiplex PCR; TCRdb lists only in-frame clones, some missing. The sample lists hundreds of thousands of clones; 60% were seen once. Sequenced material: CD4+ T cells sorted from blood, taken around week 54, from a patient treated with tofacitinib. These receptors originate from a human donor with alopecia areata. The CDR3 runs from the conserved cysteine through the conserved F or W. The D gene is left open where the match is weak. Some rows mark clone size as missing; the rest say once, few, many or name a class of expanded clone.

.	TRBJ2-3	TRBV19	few	CASRHTDTQYF	TGTGCCAGTAGACATACAGATACGCAGTATTTT
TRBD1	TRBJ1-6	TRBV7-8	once	CASSRDRAKDGSPLHF	TGTGCCAGCAGCCGGGACAGGGCCAAAGATGGTTCACCCCTCCACTTT
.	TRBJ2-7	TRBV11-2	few	CASSLSLGEQYF	TGTGCCAGCAGCTTGAGTCTGGGCGAGCAGTACTTC
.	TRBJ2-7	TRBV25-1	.	CASTKGSGEQYF	TGTGCCAGCACGAAAGGGTCGGGGGAGCAGTACTTC
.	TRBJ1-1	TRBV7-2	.	CASSIKGITEAFF	TGTGCCAGCAGCATAAAGGGGATCACTGAAGCTTTCTTT
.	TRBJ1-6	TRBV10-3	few	CAISGPPSAPLHF	TGTGCCATCAGTGGGCCTCCCTCGGCACCCCTCCACTTT
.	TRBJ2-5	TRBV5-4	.	CASSLAYQETQYF	TGTGCCAGCAGCTTGGCTTACCAAGAGACCCAGTACTTC
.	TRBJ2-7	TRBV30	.	CAWSSLWSGAYEQYF	TGTGCCTGGAGTTCGCTTTGGTCAGGCGCCTACGAGCAGTACTTC
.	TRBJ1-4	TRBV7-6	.	CASSPVGGLAREKLFF	TGTGCCAGCAGCCCGGTAGGAGGGTTGGCGCGTGAAAAACTGTTTTTT
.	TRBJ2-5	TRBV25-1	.	CASTGRGRGQTQYF	TGTGCCAGCACCGGACGCGGGCGCGGGCAGACCCAGTACTTC
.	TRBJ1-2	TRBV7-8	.	CASSFGANYGYTF	TGTGCCAGCAGCTTCGGGGCTAACTATGGCTACACCTTC
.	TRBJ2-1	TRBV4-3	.	CASSRTGVGGGNEQFF	TGCGCCAGCAGCCGAACAGGGGTGGGAGGGGGGAATGAGCAGTTCTTC
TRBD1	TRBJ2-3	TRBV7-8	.	CASSTGTGRDTQYF	TGTGCCAGCAGCACCGGGACAGGGAGAGATACGCAGTATTTT
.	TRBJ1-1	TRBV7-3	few	CASSLGQGTEAFF	TGTGCCAGCAGCTTAGGGCAGGGGACTGAAGCTTTCTTT
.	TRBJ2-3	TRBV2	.	CASARDHGTDTQYF	TGTGCCAGCGCCCGTGACCACGGCACAGATACGCAGTATTTT